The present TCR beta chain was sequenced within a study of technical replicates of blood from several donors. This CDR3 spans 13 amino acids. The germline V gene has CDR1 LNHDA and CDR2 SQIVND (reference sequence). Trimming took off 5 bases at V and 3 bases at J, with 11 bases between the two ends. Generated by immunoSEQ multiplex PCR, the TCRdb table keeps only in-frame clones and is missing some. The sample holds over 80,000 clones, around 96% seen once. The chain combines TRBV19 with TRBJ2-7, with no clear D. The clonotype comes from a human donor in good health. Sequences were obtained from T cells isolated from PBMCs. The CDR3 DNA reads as TGTGCCAGTAGTCATACAGTGATCTACGAGCAGTACTTC. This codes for CASSHTVIYEQYF.